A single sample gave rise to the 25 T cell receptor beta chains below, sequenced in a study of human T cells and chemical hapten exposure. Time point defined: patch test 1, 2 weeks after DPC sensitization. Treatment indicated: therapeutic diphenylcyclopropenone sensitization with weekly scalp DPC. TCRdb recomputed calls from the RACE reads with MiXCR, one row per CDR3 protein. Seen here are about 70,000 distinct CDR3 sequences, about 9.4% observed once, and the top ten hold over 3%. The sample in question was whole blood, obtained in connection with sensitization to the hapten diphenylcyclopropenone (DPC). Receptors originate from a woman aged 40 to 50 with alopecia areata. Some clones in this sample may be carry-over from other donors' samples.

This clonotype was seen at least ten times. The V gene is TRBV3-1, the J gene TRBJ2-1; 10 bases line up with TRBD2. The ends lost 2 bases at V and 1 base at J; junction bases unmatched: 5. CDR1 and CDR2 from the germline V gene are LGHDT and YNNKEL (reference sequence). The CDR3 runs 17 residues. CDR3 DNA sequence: TGTGCCAGCAGCCAAAGACTAGCGGGCCATTCCTACAATGAGCAGTTCTTC. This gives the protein CASSQRLAGHSYNEQFF.

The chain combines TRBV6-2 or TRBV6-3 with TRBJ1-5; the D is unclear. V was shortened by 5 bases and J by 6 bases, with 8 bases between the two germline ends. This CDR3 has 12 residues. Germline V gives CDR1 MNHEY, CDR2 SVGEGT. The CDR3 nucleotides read TGTGCCAGCAGTGAACGGAGTCAGCCCCAGCATTTT. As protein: CASSERSQPQHF.

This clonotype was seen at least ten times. CDR3 nucleotide sequence: TGTGCCAGCAGCCTTTTTGCCGTCGGGGAGCTGTTTTTT. It codes for CASSLFAVGELFF. V is TRBV7-9 and J is TRBJ2-2; D gene unclear. Germline CDR1 is SEHNR and CDR2 is FQNEAQ (reference sequence). This CDR3 spans 13 amino acids. Trimming removed 5 bases from V and 7 bases from J, with 11 bases in between.

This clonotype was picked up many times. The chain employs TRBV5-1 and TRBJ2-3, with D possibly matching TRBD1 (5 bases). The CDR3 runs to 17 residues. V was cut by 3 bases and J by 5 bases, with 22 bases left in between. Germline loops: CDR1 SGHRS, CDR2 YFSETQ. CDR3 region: CASSSGWTSSNGDTQYF. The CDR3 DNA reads TGCGCCAGCAGCTCAGGGTGGACCTCTTCTAATGGAGATACGCAGTATTTT.

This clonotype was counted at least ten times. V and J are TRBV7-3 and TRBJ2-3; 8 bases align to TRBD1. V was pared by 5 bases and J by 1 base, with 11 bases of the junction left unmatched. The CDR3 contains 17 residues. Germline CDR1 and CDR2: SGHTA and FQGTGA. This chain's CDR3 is CASSRRDRPAGTDTQYF. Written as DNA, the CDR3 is TGTGCCAGCAGCCGGAGGGACAGGCCAGCAGGCACAGATACGCAGTATTTT.

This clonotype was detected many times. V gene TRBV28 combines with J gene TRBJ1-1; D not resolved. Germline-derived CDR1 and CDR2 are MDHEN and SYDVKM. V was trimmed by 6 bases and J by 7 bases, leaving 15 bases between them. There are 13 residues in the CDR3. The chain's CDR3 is CASSSRPVDEAFF. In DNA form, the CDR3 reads TGTGCCAGCAGCAGCCGACCCGTAGATGAAGCTTTCTTT.

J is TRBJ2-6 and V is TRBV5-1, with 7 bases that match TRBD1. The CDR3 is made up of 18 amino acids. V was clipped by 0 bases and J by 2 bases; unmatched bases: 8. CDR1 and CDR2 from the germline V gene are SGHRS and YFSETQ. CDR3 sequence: CASSLGQGLPAGANVLTF. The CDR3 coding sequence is TGCGCCAGCAGCTTGGGACAGGGCCTTCCGGCTGGGGCCAACGTCCTGACTTTC.

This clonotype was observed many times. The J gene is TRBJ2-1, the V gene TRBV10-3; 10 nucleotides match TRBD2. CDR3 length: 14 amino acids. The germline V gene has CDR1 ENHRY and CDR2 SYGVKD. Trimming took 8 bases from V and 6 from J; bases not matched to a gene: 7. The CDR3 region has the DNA TGTGCCATCGGGGAAGCGGGGGGGCCCAATGAGCAGTTCTTC. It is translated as CAIGEAGGPNEQFF.

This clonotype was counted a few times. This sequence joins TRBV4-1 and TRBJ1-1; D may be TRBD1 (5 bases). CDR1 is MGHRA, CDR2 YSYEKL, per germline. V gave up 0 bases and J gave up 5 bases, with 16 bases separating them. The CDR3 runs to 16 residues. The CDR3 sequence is CASSQEAGRIRTEAFF. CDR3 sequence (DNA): TGCGCCAGCAGCCAAGAGGCAGGGCGGATTAGGACTGAAGCTTTCTTT.

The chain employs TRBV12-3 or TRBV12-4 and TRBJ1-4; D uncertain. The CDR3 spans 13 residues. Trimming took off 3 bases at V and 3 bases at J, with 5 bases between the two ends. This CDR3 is CASSFNSNEKLFF. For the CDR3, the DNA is TGTGCCAGCAGTTTTAACTCTAATGAAAAACTGTTTTTT.

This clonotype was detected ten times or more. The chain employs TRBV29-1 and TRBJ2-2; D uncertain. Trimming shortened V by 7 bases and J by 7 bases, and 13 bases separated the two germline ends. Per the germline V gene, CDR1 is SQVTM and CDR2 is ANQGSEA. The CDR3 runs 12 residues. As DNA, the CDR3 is TGCAGCGCTACCCACACGGGCGGGGAGCTGTTTTTT. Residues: CSATHTGGELFF.

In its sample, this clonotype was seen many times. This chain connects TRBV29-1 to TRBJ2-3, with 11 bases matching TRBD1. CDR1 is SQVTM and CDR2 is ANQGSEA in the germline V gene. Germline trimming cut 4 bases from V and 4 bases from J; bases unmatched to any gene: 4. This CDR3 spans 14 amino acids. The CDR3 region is CSVGTGGTSDTQYF. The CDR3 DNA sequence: TGCAGCGTTGGGACAGGGGGCACGTCAGATACGCAGTATTTT.

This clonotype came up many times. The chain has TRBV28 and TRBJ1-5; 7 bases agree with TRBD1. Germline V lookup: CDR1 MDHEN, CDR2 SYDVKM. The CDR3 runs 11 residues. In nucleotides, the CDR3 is TGTGCGACAGGGCGGAGATCGCCCCAGCATTTT. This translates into CATGRRSPQHF. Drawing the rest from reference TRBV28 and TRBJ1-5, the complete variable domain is DVKVTQSSRYLVKRTGEKVFLECVQDMDHENMFWYRQDPGLGLRLIYFSYDVKMKEKGDIPEGYSVSREKKERFSLILESASTNQTSMYLCATGRRSPQHFGDGTRLSIL.

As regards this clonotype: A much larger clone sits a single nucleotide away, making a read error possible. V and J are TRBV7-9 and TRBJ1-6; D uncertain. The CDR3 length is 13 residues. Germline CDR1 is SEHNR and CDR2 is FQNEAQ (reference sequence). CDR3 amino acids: CASSADYDSPLHF. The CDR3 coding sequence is TGTGCCAGCAGCGCAGACTATGATTCACCCCTCCACTTT.

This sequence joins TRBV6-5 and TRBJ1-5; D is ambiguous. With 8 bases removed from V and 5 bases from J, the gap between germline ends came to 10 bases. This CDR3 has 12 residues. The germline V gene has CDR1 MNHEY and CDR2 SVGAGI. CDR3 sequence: CASGILDQPQHF. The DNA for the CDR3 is TGTGCCAGCGGGATTCTGGATCAGCCCCAGCATTTT.

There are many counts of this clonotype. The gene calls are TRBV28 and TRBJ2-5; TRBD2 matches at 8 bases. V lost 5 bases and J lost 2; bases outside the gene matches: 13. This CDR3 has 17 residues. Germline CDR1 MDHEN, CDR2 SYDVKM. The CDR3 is CASSPNLAGRRQETQYF. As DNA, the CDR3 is TGTGCCAGCAGTCCGAACTTAGCGGGGAGGAGACAAGAGACCCAGTACTTC.

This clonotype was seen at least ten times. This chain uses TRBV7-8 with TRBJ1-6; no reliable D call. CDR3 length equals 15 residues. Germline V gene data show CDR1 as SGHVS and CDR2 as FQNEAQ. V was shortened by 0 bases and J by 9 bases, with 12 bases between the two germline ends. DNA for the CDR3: TGTGCCAGCAGCTTAGCTGGGCAGGCTGTTTCACCCCTCCACTTT. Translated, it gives CASSLAGQAVSPLHF.

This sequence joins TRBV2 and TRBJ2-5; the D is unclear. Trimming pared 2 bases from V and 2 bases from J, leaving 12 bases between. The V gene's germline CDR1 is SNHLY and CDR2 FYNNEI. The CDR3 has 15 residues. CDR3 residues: CASSERQRLQETQYF. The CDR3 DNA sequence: TGTGCCAGCAGTGAAAGGCAGCGCCTACAAGAGACCCAGTACTTC.

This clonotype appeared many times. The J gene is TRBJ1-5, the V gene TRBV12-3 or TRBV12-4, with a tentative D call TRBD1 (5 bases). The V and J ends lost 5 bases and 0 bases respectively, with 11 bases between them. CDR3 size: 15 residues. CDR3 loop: CASSPQGYSNQPQHF. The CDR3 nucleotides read TGTGCCAGCAGTCCCCAGGGCTATAGCAATCAGCCCCAGCATTTT.

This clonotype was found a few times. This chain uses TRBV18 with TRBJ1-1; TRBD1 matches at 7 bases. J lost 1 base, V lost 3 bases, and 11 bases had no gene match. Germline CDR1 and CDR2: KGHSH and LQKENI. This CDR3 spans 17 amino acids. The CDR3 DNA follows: TGTGCCAGCTCACCGTTCGACAGGGCGGTTGGGAACACTGAAGCTTTCTTT. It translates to CASSPFDRAVGNTEAFF.

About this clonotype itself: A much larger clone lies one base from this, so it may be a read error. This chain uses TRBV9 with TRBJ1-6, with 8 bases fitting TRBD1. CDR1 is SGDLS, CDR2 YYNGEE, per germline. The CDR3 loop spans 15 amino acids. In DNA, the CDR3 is TGTGCCTGCAGCCTCACGGGACAGGTTAACTCACCCCTCCACTTT. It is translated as CACSLTGQVNSPLHF.

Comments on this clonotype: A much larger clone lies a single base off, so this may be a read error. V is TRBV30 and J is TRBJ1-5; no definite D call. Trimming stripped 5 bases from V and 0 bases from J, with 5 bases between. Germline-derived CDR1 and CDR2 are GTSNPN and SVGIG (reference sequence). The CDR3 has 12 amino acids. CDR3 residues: CAWAISNQPQHF. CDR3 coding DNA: TGTGCCTGGGCCATTAGCAATCAGCCCCAGCATTTT.

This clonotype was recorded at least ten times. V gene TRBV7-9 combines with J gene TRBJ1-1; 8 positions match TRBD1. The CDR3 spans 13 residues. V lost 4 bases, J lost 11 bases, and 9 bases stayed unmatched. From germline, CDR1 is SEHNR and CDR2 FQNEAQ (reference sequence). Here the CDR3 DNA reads TGTGCCAGCAGCTCGACGGGACAGGTTGATGCTTTCTTT. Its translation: CASSSTGQVDAFF. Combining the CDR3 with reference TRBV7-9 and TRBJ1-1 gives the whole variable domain DTGVSQNPRHKITKRGQNVTFRCDPISEHNRLYWYRQTLGQGPEFLTYFQNEAQLEKSRLLSDRFSAERPKGSFSTLEIQRTEQGDSAMYLCASSSTGQVDAFFGQGTRLTVV.

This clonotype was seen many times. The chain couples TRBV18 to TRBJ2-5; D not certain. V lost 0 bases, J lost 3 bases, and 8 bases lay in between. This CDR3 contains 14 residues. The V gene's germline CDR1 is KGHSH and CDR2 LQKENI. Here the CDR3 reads CASSPPWSEETQYF. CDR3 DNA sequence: TGTGCCAGCTCACCACCGTGGTCGGAAGAGACCCAGTACTTC. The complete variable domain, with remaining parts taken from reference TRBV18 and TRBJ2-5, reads NAGVMQNPRHLVRRRGQEARLRCSPMKGHSHVYWYRQLPEEGLKFMVYLQKENIIDESGMPKERFSAEFPKEGPSILRIQQVVRGDSAAYFCASSPPWSEETQYFGPGTRLLVL.

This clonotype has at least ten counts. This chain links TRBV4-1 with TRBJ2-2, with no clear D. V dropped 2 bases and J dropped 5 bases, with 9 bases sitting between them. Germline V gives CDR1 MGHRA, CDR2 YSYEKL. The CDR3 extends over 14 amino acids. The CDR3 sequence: CASSQPLETGELFF. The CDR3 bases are TGCGCCAGCAGCCAACCGTTAGAGACCGGGGAGCTGTTTTTT.